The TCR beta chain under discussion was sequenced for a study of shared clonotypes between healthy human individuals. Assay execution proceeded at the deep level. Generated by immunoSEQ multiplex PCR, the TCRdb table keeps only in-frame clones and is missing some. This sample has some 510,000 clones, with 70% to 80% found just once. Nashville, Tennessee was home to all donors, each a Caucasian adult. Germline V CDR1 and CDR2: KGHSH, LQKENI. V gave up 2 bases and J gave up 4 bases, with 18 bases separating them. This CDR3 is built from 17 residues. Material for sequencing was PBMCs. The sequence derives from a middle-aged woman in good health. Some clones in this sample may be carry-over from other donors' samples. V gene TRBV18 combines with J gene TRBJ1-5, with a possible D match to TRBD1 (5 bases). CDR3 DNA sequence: TGTGCCAGCTCACCAAAAGGGACTAGGGCGGTTAATCAGCCCCAGCATTTT. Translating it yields CASSPKGTRAVNQPQHF.